What follows are 21 T cell receptor beta chains derived from one specimen sequenced in a study of blood T cells in healthy people across ages. A second PCR, run for about 7 to 12 cycles, used a sample-barcoded 5' primer plus a J-beta primer mix. Using its own MiXCR run on the 5' RACE reads, TCRdb lists one record per CDR3 protein. The data contain some 1.5 million distinct CDR3 sequences, 28% of them seen just once; the ten biggest clones take up less than 9.5%. Specimen: blood. Receptors were obtained from a woman in her twenties or thirties in good health.

This sequence joins TRBV18 and TRBJ2-1, with D possibly matching TRBD2 (5 bases). This CDR3 has 14 residues. Germline CDR1 and CDR2: KGHSH and LQKENI. V lost 4 bases to trimming and J lost 4 bases, with 11 bases between them. The CDR3 sequence: CASSQDWRYNEQFF. The CDR3, as DNA: TGTGCCAGCTCACAGGACTGGAGGTACAATGAGCAGTTCTTC.

The chain uses TRBV7-2 and TRBJ1-5; D unclear. This CDR3 has 14 residues. With 5 bases removed from V and 8 bases from J, the gap between germline ends came to 16 bases. Germline assignment: CDR1 SGHTA and CDR2 FQGNSA. CDR3 protein: CASSPEPVKEPQHF. CDR3 sequence (DNA): TGTGCCAGCAGCCCCGAACCGGTTAAGGAGCCCCAGCATTTT.

The genes are TRBV18 and TRBJ2-1; 8 bases map to TRBD2. The CDR3 has 16 amino acids. CDR1 KGHSH and CDR2 LQKENI come from the germline V gene. V lost 5 bases to trimming and J lost 4 bases; unmatched junction nucleotides: 10. CDR3 residues: CASSSLVVAGYNEQFF. The CDR3 DNA sequence: TGTGCCAGCTCATCCTTAGTGGTAGCGGGATACAATGAGCAGTTCTTC.

On this clonotype: Compared with germline, one end of the junction differs, possibly owing to a read error. The chain uses TRBV4-3 and TRBJ2-3; a weak D match, TRBD1 (5 bases). The CDR3 covers 16 residues. Germline V gene sequence: CDR1 LGHNA, CDR2 YSLEER. The CDR3, as DNA: TGCGCCAGCAGCCAAGATCGCACAGGTGGCACAGGTACGCAGTATTTT. Residues: CASSQDRTGGTGTQYF.

The J gene is TRBJ2-6, the V gene TRBV7-9; D is possibly TRBD1 (5 bases). V lost 4 bases to trimming and J lost 2 bases, with 24 bases between them. Germline V gene data show CDR1 as SEHNR and CDR2 as FQNEAQ (reference sequence). The length of the CDR3 is 20 residues. The CDR3 loop is CASSSTPVQAAPAGANVLTF. CDR3 sequence (DNA): TGTGCCAGCAGCTCTACCCCGGTACAGGCCGCGCCGGCTGGGGCCAACGTCCTGACTTTC.

This sequence joins TRBV11-2 and TRBJ2-7, with no clear D. V was trimmed by 1 base and J by 3 bases, leaving 10 bases between them. This CDR3 has 14 residues. The germline V gene has CDR1 SGHAT and CDR2 FQNNGV. The CDR3 reads CASSLALDRYEQYF. In nucleotides, the CDR3 is TGTGCCAGCAGCTTAGCTCTAGACCGCTACGAGCAGTACTTC.

In this sample, this clonotype turned up a few times. This CDR3 reads CATSTGGLPGANVLTF. DNA for the CDR3: TGTGCCACCAGTACAGGGGGTCTGCCTGGGGCCAACGTCCTGACTTTC. The V gene is TRBV24-1, the J gene TRBJ2-6; 8 nucleotides align to TRBD1. Germline values: CDR1 KGHDR, CDR2 SFDVKD. The CDR3 runs 16 residues. V shed 6 bases, J shed 2 bases, and the junction held 5 bases outside the gene matches.

This chain uses TRBV4-1 with TRBJ1-2; no firm D call. This CDR3 spans 13 amino acids. Looked up from germline, CDR1 is MGHRA and CDR2 is YSYEKL. V was cut by 1 base and J by 4 bases, with 7 bases left in between. The CDR3 region is CASSQGVFYGYTF. CDR3 sequence (DNA): TGCGCCAGCAGCCAAGGAGTTTTCTATGGCTACACCTTC.

DNA of the CDR3: TGCGCCAGCACCCCTAGCGGGGCGGTAGGCAATGAGCAGTTCTTC. Translating gives CASTPSGAVGNEQFF. The chain employs TRBV5-1 and TRBJ2-1; TRBD2 aligns across 9 bases. This CDR3 region has 15 residues. Germline V gene data show CDR1 as SGHRS and CDR2 as YFSETQ. J lost 6 bases, V lost 6 bases, and 10 bases had no gene match.

Concerning this clonotype: One end of the junction varies from germline; a read error may be responsible. The chain recombines TRBV15 with TRBJ1-2, with D maybe TRBD1 (5 bases). Germline values: CDR1 LNHNV, CDR2 YYDKDF (reference sequence). This CDR3 comprises 14 residues. CDR3 nucleotide sequence: TGTGTCACCAGCACCCGGACGGGGGAAAATGGCTACACCTTC. Its protein product is CVTSTRTGENGYTF.

This clonotype has a handful of counts. The chain is built from TRBV29-1 and TRBJ2-1, with 8 bases lining up with TRBD2. The CDR3 contains 15 residues. Germline lookup yields CDR1 SQVTM and CDR2 ANQGSEA. Trimming at V came to 6 bases and at J to 5 bases, leaving 12 bases not matched to a gene. The CDR3 DNA is TGCAGCGTGGCCCTGCGGCTAGCGGGCAACAATGAGCAGTTCTTC. It encodes CSVALRLAGNNEQFF.

Turning to this clonotype: A single base separates this from a much larger clone, so it may be a read error. This rearrangement joins TRBV29-1 to TRBJ2-1; D is perhaps TRBD2 (5 bases). This CDR3 has 9 residues. CDR1 and CDR2 from the germline V gene are SQVTM and ANQGSEA. The CDR3 protein is CSDGNERFF. CDR3 DNA: TGCAGCGACGGGAATGAGCGGTTCTTC.

This clonotype was recorded many times. The CDR3 spells CASSESSRTDTQYF. The CDR3, as DNA: TGTGCCAGCAGCGAATCATCTAGAACAGATACGCAGTATTTT. The V and J genes are TRBV9 and TRBJ2-3; no definite D call. V was trimmed by 3 bases and J by 3 bases, leaving 11 bases between them. CDR1 is SGDLS and CDR2 is YYNGEE in the germline V gene. There are 14 residues in the CDR3.

This clonotype has a handful of counts. The V and J genes are TRBV7-2 and TRBJ2-1; 7 bases match TRBD2. This CDR3 comprises 15 residues. With 7 bases clipped from V and 7 bases from J, the junction kept 13 bases outside the gene matches. The V gene's germline CDR1 is SGHTA and CDR2 FQGNSA. CDR3 sequence (DNA): TGTGCCAGCATCCGCGGGGCTAGCGGACGAAATGAGCAGTTCTTC. It is translated as CASIRGASGRNEQFF.

There are many counts of this clonotype. This sequence joins TRBV12-3 or TRBV12-4 and TRBJ1-2, with D perhaps TRBD1 (5 bases). This CDR3 region has 15 residues. V lost 5 bases and J lost 2, with 15 bases in between. CDR3 in amino acids: CASSPVGVLNYGYTF. The DNA for the CDR3 is TGTGCCAGCAGTCCCGTAGGGGTCCTAAACTATGGCTACACCTTC.

The chain links TRBV30 to TRBJ2-7; maybe TRBD2 (6 bases). Trimming shortened V by 5 bases and J by 2 bases, and 13 bases separated the two germline ends. This CDR3 region has 13 residues. Germline V gene data show CDR1 as GTSNPN and CDR2 as SVGIG (reference sequence). The CDR3 DNA reads TGTGCCTGGTGTAGGAGACTAGCCTACGAGCAGTACTTC. Translation: CAWCRRLAYEQYF.

This clonotype occurred a few times. A junction end diverges from the germline sequence, so it may reflect a read error. J is TRBJ1-1 and V is TRBV7-3; 9 bases line up with TRBD1. In germline, CDR1 is SGHTA, CDR2 FQGTGA. The CDR3 length is 16 residues. CDR3 sequence: CVSSLLQGARDTEAFF. The CDR3 nucleotides are TGTGTCAGCAGCCTCCTACAGGGGGCGAGGGACACTGAAGCTTTCTTT.

The chain combines TRBV25-1 with TRBJ2-4, with D tentatively TRBD2 (5 bases). This CDR3 has 12 amino acids. Trimming pared 6 bases from V and 7 bases from J, leaving 10 bases between. CDR1 and CDR2 (germline): MGHDK, SYGVNS. The DNA of the CDR3 is TGTGCCAGCAGATCCTGGGAGAACATTCAGTACTTC. It translates to CASRSWENIQYF. The variable domain in full, completed from reference TRBV25-1 and TRBJ2-4, reads EADIYQTPRYLVIGTGKKITLECSQTMGHDKMYWYQQDPGMELHLIHYSYGVNSTEKGDLSSESTVSRIRTEHFPLTLESARPSHTSQYLCASRSWENIQYFGAGTRLSVL.

V and J are TRBV4-1 and TRBJ1-5, with TRBD1 as a possible D gene (5 bases). The length of the CDR3 is 18 residues. Per the germline V gene, CDR1 is MGHRA and CDR2 is YSYEKL. V lost 4 bases to trimming and J lost 4 bases, with 23 bases between them. The CDR3 loop reads CASSPHQGRDPGNQPQHF. In DNA form, the CDR3 reads TGCGCCAGCAGCCCTCACCAAGGGAGGGACCCAGGGAATCAGCCCCAGCATTTT.

This clonotype was picked up many times. The CDR3 DNA follows: TGCAGTGCTAGCCCGAGCGGGAACCCCCAGGGATACGAGCAGTACTTC. Translated, it gives CSASPSGNPQGYEQYF. The chain employs TRBV20-1 and TRBJ2-7, with 7 bases identical to TRBD2. V was clipped by 3 bases and J by 4 bases; unmatched bases: 15. This CDR3 spans 16 amino acids. Germline assignment: CDR1 DFQATT and CDR2 SNEGSKA (reference sequence).

The chain has TRBV12-3 or TRBV12-4 and TRBJ1-1; D is perhaps TRBD1 (6 bases). This CDR3 contains 14 residues. Trimming removed 5 bases at V and 1 base at J, with 11 bases between. The CDR3 loop is CASSPWGPNTEAFF. The CDR3 nucleotides are TGTGCCAGCAGTCCCTGGGGGCCGAACACTGAAGCTTTCTTT.